This TCR beta chain was documented in a study of read filtering for tumor transcriptome and immune sequencing. Study as a whole: R-ISS stage counts were roughly 8 for I, 15 to 20 for II, 7 for III. DNase treatment preceded whole-transcriptome library preparation. Points from the study as a whole: Dropping single-read clonotypes raised IR-seq and RNA-seq shared-clonotype correlation.

Sampling of bone marrow took place during active disease in every patient. This clonotype was seen ten or more times. Its antigen is not known. This CDR3 region has 13 residues. Germline-derived CDR1 and CDR2 are LNHDA and SQIVND (reference sequence). The V end was cut by 5 bases, the J end by 6 bases, with 10 bases between. The library was built from about 400 ng RNA with molecular barcoded adaptors for alpha/delta and beta/gamma chains. TCRdb re-analysed the reads in MiXCR, keeping a single row per CDR3 protein. Among 55,000 to 60,000 distinct CDR3 sequences, around 12% were seen once, and the ten largest hold roughly 16%.

The sequence derives from a donor aged 40 or over with multiple myeloma. Sequencing was done on a sample of a population of CD138-negative cells sorted from bone marrow. V gene TRBV19 combines with J gene TRBJ2-2, with D unresolved. The CDR3 bases are TGTGCCAGTAGTCCTAATGCCGCCGGGGAGCTGTTTTTT. Its protein is CASSPNAAGELFF.